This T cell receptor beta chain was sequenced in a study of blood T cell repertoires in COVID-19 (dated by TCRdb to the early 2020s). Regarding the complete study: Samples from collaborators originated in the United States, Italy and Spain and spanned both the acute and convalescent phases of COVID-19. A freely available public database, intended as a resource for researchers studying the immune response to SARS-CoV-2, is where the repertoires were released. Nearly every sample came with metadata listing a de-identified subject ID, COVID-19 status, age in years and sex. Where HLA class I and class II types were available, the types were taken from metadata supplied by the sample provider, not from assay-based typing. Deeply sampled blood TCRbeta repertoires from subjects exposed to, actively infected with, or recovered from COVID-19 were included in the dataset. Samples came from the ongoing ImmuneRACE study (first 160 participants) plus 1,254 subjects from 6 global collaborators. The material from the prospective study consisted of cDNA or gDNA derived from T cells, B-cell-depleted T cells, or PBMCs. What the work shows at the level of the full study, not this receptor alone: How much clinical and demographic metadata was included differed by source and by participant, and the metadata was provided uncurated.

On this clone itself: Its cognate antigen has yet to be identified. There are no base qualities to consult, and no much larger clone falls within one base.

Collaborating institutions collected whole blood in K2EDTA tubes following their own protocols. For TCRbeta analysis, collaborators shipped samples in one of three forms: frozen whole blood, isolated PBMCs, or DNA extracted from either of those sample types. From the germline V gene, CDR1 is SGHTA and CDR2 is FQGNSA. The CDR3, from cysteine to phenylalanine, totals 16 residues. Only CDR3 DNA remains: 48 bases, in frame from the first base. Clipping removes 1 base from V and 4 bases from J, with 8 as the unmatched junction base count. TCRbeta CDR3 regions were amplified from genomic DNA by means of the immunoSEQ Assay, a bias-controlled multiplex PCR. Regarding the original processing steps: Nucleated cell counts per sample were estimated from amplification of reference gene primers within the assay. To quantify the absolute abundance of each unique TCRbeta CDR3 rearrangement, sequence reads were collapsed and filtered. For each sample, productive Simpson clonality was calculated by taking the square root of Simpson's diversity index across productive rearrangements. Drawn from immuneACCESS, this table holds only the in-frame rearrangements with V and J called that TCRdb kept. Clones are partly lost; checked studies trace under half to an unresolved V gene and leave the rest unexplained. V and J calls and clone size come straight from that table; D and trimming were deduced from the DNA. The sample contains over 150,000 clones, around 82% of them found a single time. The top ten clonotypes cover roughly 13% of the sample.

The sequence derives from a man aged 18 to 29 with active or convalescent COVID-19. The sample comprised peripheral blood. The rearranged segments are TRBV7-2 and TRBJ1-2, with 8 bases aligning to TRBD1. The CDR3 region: CASSLGGQGDIYGYTF. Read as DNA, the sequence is TGTGCCAGCAGCTTAGGAGGACAGGGAGACATCTATGGCTACACCTTC.